The clone carrying this T cell receptor (beta chain) was detected only a few times. Clones were sequenced by immunoSEQ multiplex PCR, and TCRdb holds only the in-frame ones, with some missing. This sample carries a few hundred thousand clones, roughly 90% of them seen once, and the ten largest clones take roughly 6.7%. These data belong to a study of blood T cell repertoires in COVID-19. The junction had 4 bases not matched to a gene; V was cut back by 4 bases and J by 1 base. CDR3 length: 14 amino acids. Germline-derived CDR1 and CDR2 are SGHKS and YYEKEE (reference sequence). The clonotype was recovered from a man younger than 35 who had recovered from COVID-19. The specimen was peripheral blood. The chain is built from TRBV5-5 and TRBJ2-7, with 8 bases aligning to TRBD1. CDR3: CASSTQGGSYEQYF. In DNA, the CDR3 is TGTGCCAGCAGCACACAGGGGGGTTCCTACGAGCAGTACTTC.